This T cell receptor (beta chain) was retrieved from a study of identifying expanded T cells in peripheral blood. Points from the study as a whole: Across healthy donors, higher total template counts meant significantly greater approximately two-week count variance. Over about two and four weeks, about 17 and 20 clones changed, versus more than 1 between replicates.

Healthy donors had no documented immune events, such as infections, while sampled. This table comes from immunoSEQ multiplex PCR, and its TCRdb copy is limited to in-frame clones, with some not included. The repertoire holds some 75,000 clones, with roughly nine tenths as singletons. Trimming cost V 5 bases and J 0 bases, with 18 bases left between them. Germline CDR1 reads SGHTA; CDR2 reads FQGTGA. The CDR3 extends over 17 amino acids. With respect to this clone: Its antigen is currently unknown.

The receptor comes from a person aged 18 to 70 in good health. The sequencing sample was made of blood. The V call is TRBV7-3, the J call TRBJ2-3; D is possibly TRBD1 or TRBD2 (6 bases each). In DNA, the CDR3 is TGTGCCAGCAGCCCACATACGACAGGACTAAGCACAGATACGCAGTATTTT. It codes for CASSPHTTGLSTDTQYF.